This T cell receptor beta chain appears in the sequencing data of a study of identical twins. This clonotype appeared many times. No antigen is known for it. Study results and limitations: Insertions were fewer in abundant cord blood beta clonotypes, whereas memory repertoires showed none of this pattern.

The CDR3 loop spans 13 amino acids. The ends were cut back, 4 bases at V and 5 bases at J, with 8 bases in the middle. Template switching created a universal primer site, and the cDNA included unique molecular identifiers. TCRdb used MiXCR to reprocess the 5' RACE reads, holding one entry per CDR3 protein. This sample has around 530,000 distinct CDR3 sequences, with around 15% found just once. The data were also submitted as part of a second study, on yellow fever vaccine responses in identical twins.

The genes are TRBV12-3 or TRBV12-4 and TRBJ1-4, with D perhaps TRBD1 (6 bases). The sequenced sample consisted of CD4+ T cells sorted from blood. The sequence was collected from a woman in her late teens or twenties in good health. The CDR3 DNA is TGTGCCAGCAGTTGGACAGAGAATGAAAAACTGTTTTTT. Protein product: CASSWTENEKLFF.